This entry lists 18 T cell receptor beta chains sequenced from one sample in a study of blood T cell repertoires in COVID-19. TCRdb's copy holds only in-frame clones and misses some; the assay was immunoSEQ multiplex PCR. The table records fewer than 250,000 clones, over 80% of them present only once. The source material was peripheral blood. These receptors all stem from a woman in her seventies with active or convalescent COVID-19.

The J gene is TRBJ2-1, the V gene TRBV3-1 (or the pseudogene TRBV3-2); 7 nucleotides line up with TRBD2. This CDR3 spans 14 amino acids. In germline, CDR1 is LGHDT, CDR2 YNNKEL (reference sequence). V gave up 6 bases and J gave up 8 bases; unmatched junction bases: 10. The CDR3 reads CASRAGRGSYEQFF. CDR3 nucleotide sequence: TGTGCCAGCAGAGCGGGGCGCGGGAGCTATGAGCAGTTCTTC.

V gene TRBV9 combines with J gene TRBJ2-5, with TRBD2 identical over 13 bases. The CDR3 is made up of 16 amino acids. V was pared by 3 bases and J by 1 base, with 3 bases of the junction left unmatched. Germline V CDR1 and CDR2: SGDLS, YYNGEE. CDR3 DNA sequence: TGTGCCAGCAGCGCCGGGACTAGCGGGGTCCAAGAGACCCAGTACTTC. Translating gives CASSAGTSGVQETQYF.

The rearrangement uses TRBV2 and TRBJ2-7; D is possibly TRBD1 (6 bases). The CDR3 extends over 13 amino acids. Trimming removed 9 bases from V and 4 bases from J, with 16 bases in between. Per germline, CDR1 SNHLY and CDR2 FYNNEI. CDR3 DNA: TGTGCCAGTCACGGGACATCCCGTTACGAGCAGTACTTC. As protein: CASHGTSRYEQYF.

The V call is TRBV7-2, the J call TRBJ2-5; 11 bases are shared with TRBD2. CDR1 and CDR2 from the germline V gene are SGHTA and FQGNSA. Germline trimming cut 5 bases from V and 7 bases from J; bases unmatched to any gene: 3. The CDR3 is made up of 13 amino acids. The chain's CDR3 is CASSSSGGGTQYF. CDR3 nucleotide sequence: TGTGCCAGCAGCAGTAGCGGGGGGGGGACCCAGTACTTC.

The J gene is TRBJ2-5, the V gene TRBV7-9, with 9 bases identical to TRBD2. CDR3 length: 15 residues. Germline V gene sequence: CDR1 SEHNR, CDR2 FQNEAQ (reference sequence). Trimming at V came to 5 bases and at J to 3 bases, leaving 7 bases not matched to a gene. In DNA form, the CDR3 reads TGTGCCAGCAGCCCCCGACTAGCGGAGGAAGAGACCCAGTACTTC. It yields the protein CASSPRLAEEETQYF.

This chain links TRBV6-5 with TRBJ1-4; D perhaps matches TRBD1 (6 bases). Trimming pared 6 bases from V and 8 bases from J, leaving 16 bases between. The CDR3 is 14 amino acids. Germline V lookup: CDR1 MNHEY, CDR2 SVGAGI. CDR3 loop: CASSRGGGEEKLFF. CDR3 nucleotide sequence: TGTGCCAGCAGCAGGGGAGGGGGAGAGGAAAAACTGTTTTTT.

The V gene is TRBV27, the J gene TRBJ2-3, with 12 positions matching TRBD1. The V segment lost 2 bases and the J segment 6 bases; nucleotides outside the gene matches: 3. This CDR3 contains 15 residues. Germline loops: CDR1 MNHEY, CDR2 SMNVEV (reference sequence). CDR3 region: CASSLRDRGHDTQYF. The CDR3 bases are TGTGCCAGCAGTTTAAGGGACAGGGGGCATGATACGCAGTATTTT.

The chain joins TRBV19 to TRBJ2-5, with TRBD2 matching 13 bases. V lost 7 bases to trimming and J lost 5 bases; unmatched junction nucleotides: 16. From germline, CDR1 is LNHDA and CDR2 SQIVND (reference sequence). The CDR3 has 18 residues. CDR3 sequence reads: CASTMTSGGPLRWETQYF. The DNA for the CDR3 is TGTGCCAGTACTATGACTAGCGGGGGGCCCCTTAGGTGGGAGACCCAGTACTTC. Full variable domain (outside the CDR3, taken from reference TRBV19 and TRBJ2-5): DGGITQSPKYLFRKEGQNVTLSCEQNLNHDAMYWYRQDPGQGLRLIYYSQIVNDFQKGDIAEGYSVSREKKESFPLTVTSAQKNPTAFYLCASTMTSGGPLRWETQYFGPGTRLLVL.

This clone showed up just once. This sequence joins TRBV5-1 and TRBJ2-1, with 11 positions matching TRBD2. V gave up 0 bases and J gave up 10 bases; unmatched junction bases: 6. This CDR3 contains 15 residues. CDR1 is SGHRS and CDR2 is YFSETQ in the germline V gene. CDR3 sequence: CASSLVLAGVNEQFF. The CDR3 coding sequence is TGCGCCAGCAGCTTGGTACTAGCGGGGGTCAACGAGCAGTTCTTC.

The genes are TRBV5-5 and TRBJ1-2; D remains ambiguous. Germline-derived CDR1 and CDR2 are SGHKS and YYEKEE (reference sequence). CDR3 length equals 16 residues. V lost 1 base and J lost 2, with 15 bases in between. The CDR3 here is CASSLFGHGANYGYTF. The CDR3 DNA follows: TGTGCCAGCAGCTTGTTCGGTCACGGTGCGAACTATGGCTACACCTTC.

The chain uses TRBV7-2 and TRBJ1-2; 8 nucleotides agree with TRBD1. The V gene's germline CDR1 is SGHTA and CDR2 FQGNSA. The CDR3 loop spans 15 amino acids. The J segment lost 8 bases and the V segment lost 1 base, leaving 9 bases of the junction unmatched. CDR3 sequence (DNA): TGTGCCAGCAGCTTAGATGGACAGGGATTGAGAGGCTACACCTTC. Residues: CASSLDGQGLRGYTF.

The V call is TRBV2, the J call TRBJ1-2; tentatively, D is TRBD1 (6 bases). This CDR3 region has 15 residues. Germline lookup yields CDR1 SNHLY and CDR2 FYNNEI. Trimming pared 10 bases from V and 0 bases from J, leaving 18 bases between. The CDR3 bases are TGTGCCATCTTGGCCCGAACAGGGACTAACTATGGCTACACCTTC. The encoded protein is CAILARTGTNYGYTF. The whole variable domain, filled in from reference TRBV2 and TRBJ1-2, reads EPEVTQTPSHQVTQMGQEVILRCVPISNHLYFYWYRQILGQKVEFLVSFYNNEISEKSEIFDDQFSVERPDGSNFTLKIRSTKLEDSAMYFCAILARTGTNYGYTFGSGTRLTVV.

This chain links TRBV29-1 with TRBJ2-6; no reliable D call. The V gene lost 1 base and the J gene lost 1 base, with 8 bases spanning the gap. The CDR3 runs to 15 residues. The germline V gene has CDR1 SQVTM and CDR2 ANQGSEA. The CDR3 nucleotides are TGCAGCGTTGAAGCTCTGTTTTCTGGGGCCAACGTCCTGACTTTC. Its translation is CSVEALFSGANVLTF.

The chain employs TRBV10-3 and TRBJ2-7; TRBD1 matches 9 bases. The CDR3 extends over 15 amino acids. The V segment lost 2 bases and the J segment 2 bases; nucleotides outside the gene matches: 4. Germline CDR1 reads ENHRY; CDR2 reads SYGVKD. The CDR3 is CAISERGQGPYEQYF. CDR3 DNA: TGTGCCATCAGTGAGCGGGGACAGGGCCCCTACGAGCAGTACTTC.

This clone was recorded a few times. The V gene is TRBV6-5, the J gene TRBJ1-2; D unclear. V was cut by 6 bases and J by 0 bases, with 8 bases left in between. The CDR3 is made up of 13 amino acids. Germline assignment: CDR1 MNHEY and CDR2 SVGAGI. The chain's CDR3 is CASRYQANYGYTF. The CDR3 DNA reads TGTGCCAGCAGATATCAGGCTAACTATGGCTACACCTTC.

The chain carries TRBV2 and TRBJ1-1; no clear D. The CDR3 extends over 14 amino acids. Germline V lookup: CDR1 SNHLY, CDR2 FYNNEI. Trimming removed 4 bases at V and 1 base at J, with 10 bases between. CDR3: CASSAWRENTEAFF. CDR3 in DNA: TGTGCCAGCAGTGCCTGGAGGGAGAACACTGAAGCTTTCTTT. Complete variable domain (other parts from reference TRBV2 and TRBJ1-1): EPEVTQTPSHQVTQMGQEVILRCVPISNHLYFYWYRQILGQKVEFLVSFYNNEISEKSEIFDDQFSVERPDGSNFTLKIRSTKLEDSAMYFCASSAWRENTEAFFGQGTRLTVV.

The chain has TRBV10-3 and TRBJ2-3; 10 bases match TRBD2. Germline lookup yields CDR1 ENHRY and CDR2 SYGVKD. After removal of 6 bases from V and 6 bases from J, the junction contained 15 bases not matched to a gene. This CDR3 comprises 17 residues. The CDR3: CAIRPGLATMGVDTQYF. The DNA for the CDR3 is TGTGCCATCAGGCCGGGACTAGCGACTATGGGAGTGGATACGCAGTATTTT.

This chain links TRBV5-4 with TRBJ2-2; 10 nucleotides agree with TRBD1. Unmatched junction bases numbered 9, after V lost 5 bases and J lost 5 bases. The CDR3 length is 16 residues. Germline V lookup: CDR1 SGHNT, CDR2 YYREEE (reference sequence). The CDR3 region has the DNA TGTGCCAGCAGGGCCGGGACAGGGGCGGGTACCGGGGAGCTGTTTTTT. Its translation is CASRAGTGAGTGELFF.